The present T cell receptor beta chain was sequenced within a study of OX40 agonist ivuxolimab in advanced cancers. The method was immunoSEQ multiplex PCR; TCRdb's version includes in-frame clones alone and lacks a portion of them. The table includes 75,000 to 100,000 clones, about 86% detected once. From germline, CDR1 is SGHDT and CDR2 YYEEEE. The CDR3 is 13 amino acids. Trimming left V 1 base short and J 6 bases short, with 10 bases between. The receptor was isolated from an adult with an advanced solid tumor such as melanoma, head and neck, liver or kidney cancer. This material consisted of CD4+ or CD8+ T cells sorted from blood, taken in a trial of the OX40 agonist ivuxolimab. This chain uses TRBV5-6 with TRBJ1-2; D is perhaps TRBD1 (5 bases). The CDR3: CASSLKGLDGYTF. The CDR3 DNA follows: TGTGCCAGCAGCTTGAAGGGGTTGGATGGCTACACCTTC.